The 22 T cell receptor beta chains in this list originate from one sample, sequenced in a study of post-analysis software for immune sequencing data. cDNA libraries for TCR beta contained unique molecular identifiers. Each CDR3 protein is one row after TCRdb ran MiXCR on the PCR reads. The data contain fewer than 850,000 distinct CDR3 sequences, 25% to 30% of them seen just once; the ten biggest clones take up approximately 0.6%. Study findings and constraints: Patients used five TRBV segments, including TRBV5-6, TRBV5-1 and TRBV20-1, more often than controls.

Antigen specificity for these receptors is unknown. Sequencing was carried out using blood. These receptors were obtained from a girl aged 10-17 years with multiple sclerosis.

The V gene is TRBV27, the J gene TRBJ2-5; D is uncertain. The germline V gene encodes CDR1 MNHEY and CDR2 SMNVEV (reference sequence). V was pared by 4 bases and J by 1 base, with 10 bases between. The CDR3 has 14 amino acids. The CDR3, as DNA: TGTGCCAGCAGTTCGACATTCGCCCAAGAGACCCAGTACTTC. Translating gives CASSSTFAQETQYF.

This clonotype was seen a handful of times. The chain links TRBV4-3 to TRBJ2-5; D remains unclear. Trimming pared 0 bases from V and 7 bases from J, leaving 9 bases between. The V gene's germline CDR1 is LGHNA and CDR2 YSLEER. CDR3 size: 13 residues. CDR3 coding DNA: TGCGCCAGCAGCCAAGATCTCGTGGCGACCCAGTACTTC. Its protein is CASSQDLVATQYF.

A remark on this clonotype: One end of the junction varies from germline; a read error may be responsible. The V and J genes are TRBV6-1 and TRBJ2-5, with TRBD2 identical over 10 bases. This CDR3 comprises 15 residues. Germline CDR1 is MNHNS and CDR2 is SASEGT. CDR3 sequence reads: CVSGRIAGGQETQYF. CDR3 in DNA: TGTGTCAGCGGGCGAATAGCGGGGGGTCAAGAGACCCAGTACTTC.

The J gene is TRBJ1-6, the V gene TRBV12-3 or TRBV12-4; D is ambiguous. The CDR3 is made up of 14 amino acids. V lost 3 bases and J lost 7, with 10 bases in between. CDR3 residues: CASSLVQLNSPLHF. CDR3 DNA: TGTGCCAGCAGTTTGGTTCAGCTAAATTCACCCCTCCACTTT.

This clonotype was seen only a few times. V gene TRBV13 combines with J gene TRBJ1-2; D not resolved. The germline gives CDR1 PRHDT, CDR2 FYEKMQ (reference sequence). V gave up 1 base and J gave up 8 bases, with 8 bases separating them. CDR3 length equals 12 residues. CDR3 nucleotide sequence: TGTGCCAGCAGCTTAGACCGATCCGGCTACACCTTC. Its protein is CASSLDRSGYTF.

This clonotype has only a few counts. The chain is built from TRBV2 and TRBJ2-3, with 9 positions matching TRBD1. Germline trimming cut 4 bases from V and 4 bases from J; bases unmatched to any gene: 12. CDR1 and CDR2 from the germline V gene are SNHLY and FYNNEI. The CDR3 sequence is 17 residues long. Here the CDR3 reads CASSGGQGSPLPDTQYF. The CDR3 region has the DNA TGTGCCAGCAGTGGTGGACAGGGGAGCCCCTTGCCAGATACGCAGTATTTT.

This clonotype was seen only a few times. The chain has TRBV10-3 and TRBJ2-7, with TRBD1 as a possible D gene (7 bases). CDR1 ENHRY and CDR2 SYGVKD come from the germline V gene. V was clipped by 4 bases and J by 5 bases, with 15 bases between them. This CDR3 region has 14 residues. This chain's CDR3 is CAISGGQEGNEQYF. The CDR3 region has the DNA TGTGCCATCAGTGGCGGACAGGAGGGAAACGAGCAGTACTTC.

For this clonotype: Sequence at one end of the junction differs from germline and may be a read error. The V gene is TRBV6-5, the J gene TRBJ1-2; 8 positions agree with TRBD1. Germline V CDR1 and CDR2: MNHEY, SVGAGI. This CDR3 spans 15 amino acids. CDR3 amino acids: CASSYPQGAGYGNTF. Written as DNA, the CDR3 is TGTGCCAGCAGTTACCCTCAGGGGGCTGGCTATGGCAACACCTTC.

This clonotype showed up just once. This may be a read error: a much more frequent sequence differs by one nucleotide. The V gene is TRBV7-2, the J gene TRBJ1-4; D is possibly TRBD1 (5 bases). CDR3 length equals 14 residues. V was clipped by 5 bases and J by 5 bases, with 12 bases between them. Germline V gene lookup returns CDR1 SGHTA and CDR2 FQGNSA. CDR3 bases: TGTGCCAGCAGCCTGGGACGGGACAATGAAAAACTGTTTTTT. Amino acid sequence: CASSLGRDNEKLFF. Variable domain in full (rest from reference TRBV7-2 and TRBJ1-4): GAGVSQSPSNKVTEKGKDVELRCDPISGHTALYWYRQSLGQGLEFLIYFQGNSAPDKSGLPSDRFSAERTGGSVSTLTIQRTQQEDSAVYLCASSLGRDNEKLFFGSGTQLSVL.

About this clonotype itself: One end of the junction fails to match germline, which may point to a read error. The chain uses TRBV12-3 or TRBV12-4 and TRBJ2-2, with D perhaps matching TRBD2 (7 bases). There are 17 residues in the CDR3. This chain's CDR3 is CASSNPRGAKNTGERFF. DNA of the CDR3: TGTGCCAGCAGTAACCCACGGGGGGCAAAGAACACCGGGGAGCGGTTTTTT.

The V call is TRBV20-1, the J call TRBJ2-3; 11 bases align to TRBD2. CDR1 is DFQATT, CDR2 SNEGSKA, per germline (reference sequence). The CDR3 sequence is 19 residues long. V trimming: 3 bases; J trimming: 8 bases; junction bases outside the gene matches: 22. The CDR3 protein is CSARQTSGGVFGVIGTQYF. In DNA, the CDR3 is TGCAGTGCTAGGCAAACTAGCGGGGGAGTCTTCGGGGTAATCGGTACGCAGTATTTT.

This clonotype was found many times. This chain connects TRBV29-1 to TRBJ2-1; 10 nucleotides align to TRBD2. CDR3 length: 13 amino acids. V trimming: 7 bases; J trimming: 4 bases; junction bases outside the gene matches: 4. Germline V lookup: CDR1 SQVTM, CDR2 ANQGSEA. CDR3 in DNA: TGCAGCGGCAGGACTAGCGGTTACAATGAGCAGTTCTTC. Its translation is CSGRTSGYNEQFF.

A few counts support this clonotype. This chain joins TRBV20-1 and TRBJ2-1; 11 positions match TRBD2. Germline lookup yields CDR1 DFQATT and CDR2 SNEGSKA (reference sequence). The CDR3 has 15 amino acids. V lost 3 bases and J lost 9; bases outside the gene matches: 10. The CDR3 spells CSASALAGGPSEQFF. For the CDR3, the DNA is TGCAGTGCTAGCGCCTTAGCGGGGGGGCCGAGTGAGCAGTTCTTC.

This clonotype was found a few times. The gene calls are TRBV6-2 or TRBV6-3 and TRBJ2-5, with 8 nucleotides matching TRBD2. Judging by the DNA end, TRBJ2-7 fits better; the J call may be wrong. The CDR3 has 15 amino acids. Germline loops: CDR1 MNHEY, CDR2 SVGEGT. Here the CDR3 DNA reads TGTGCCAGCAGCATCCAGCGGGAGATGAGCGACGAGCAGTACTTC. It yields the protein CASSIQREMSDEQYF.

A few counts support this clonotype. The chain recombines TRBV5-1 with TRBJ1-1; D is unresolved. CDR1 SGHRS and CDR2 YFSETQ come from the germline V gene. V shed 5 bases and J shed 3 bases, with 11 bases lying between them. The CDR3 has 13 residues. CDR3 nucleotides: TGCGCCAGCAGACCGAGACCGGACACTGAAGCTTTCTTT. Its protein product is CASRPRPDTEAFF.

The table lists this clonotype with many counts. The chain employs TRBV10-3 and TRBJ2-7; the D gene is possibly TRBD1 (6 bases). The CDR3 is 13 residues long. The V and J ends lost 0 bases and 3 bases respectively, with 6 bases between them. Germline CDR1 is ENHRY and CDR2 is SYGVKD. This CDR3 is CAISESTGYEQYF. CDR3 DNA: TGTGCCATCAGTGAGTCGACAGGCTACGAGCAGTACTTC.

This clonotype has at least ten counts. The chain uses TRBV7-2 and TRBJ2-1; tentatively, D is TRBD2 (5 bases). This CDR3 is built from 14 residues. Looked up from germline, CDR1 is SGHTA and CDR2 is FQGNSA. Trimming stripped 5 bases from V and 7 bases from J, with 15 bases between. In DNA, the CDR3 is TGTGCCAGCAGCAGGTGGCGGGTGACTAATGAGCAGTTCTTC. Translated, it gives CASSRWRVTNEQFF.

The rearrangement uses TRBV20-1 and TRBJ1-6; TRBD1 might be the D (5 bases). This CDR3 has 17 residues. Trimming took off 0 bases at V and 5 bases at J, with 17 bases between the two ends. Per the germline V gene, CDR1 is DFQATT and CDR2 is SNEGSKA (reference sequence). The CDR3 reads CSAREFRDRDNNSPLHF. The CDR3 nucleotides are TGCAGTGCTAGAGAGTTTCGGGACCGCGACAATAATTCACCCCTCCACTTT.

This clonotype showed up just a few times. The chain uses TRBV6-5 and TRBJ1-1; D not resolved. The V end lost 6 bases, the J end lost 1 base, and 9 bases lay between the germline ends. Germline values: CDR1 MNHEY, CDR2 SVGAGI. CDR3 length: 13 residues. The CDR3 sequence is CASRATENTEAFF. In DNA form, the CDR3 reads TGTGCCAGCAGGGCTACAGAGAACACTGAAGCTTTCTTT.

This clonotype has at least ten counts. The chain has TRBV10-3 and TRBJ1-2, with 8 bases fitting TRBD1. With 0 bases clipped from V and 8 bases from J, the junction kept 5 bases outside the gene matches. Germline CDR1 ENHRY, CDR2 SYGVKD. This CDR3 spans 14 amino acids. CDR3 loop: CAISESRQGAGYTF. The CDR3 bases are TGTGCCATCAGTGAGTCGAGGCAGGGGGCCGGCTACACCTTC.

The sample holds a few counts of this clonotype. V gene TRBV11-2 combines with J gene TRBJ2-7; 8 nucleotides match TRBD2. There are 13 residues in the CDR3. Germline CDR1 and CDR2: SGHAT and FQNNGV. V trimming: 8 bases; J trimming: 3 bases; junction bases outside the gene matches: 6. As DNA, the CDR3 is TGTGCCAGCGTTACTAGCGGACGCTACGAGCAGTACTTC. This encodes CASVTSGRYEQYF.

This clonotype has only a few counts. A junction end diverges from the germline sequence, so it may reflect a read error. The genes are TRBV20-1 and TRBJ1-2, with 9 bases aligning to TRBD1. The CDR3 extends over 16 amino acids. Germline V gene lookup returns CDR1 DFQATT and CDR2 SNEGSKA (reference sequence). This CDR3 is CSARSRDRAARSGHTF. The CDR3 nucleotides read TGCAGTGCTAGATCACGGGACAGGGCAGCCCGGAGTGGCCACACCTTC.